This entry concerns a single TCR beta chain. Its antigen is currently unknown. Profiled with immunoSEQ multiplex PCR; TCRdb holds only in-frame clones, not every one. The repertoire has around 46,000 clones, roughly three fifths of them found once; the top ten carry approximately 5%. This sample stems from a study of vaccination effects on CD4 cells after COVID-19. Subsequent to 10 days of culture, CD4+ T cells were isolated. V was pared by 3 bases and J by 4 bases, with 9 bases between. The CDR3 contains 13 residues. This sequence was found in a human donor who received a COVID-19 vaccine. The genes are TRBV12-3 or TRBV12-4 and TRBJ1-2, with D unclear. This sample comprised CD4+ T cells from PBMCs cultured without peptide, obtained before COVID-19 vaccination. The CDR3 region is CASSLRHFYGYTF. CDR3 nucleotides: TGTGCCAGCAGTTTGCGACACTTCTATGGCTACACCTTC.